The 32 T cell receptor beta chains presented below share a single source sample, sequenced in a study of cytomegalovirus exposure and HLA in healthy donors. The PCR contained 60 Vbeta and 13 Jbeta primers. Sequencing was performed with immunoSEQ multiplex PCR; in TCRdb, only in-frame clones are kept and a portion is missing. The data show around 140,000 clones, under 70% seen once. Sequenced input: PBMCs. All receptors come from a woman in her sixties in good health and CMV-seronegative.

V and J are TRBV5-6 and TRBJ2-7, with 8 bases matching TRBD1. V lost 1 base to trimming and J lost 2 bases; unmatched junction nucleotides: 2. Germline CDR1 SGHDT, CDR2 YYEEEE. The CDR3 extends over 14 amino acids. The CDR3 sequence is CASSLWDRPYEQYF. The CDR3 region has the DNA TGTGCCAGCAGCTTGTGGGACAGGCCCTACGAGCAGTACTTC.

This clone was observed a handful of times. The chain carries TRBV5-1 and TRBJ1-3; D may be TRBD1 (5 bases). The V end was cut by 4 bases, the J end by 2 bases, with 10 bases between. CDR1 is SGHRS and CDR2 is YFSETQ in the germline V gene. CDR3 length: 14 residues. CDR3 DNA: TGCGCCAGCAGCCCAAGGGGCGCTGGAAACACCATATATTTT. Encoded protein: CASSPRGAGNTIYF.

This clone was seen a handful of times. The chain is built from TRBV6-5 and TRBJ1-5; D call uncertain. The CDR3 contains 12 residues. The V end lost 6 bases, the J end lost 2 bases, and 5 bases lay between the germline ends. The germline V gene encodes CDR1 MNHEY and CDR2 SVGAGI. The CDR3 nucleotides read TGTGCCAGCAGCACAGGCAATCAGCCCCAGCATTTT. It is translated as CASSTGNQPQHF.

A few counts support this clone. This chain links TRBV28 with TRBJ1-2; D remains unclear. The V gene lost 5 bases and the J gene lost 2 bases, with 9 bases spanning the gap. CDR3 length equals 13 residues. From germline, CDR1 is MDHEN and CDR2 SYDVKM. The CDR3 spells CASSEQLNYGYTF. The CDR3 DNA is TGTGCCAGCAGTGAACAGCTCAACTATGGCTACACCTTC.

This clone has a single count. The rearrangement joins TRBV2 to TRBJ2-5, with 8 bases lining up with TRBD2. Losses at the gene ends were 5 bases for V and 2 bases for J; bases not matched to a gene: 7. CDR1 is SNHLY, CDR2 FYNNEI, per germline. This CDR3 is built from 15 residues. CDR3 in amino acids: CASSTLAGTQETQYF. The DNA for the CDR3 is TGTGCCAGCAGTACATTAGCGGGGACACAAGAGACCCAGTACTTC.

The V call is TRBV10-1, the J call TRBJ2-4; tentative D call: TRBD2 (6 bases). The germline V and J ends were trimmed by 8 bases and 0 bases, with 17 bases remaining between them. The CDR3 totals 16 residues. The germline V gene has CDR1 WNHNN and CDR2 SYGVQD (reference sequence). CDR3 bases: TGCGCCAGCTATAGGGGACTTATCCTAGCCAAAAACATTCAGTACTTC. This translates into CASYRGLILAKNIQYF.

This clone showed up just a few times. The chain carries TRBV9 and TRBJ2-1; 11 nucleotides match TRBD2. The CDR3 runs 15 residues. V lost 2 bases and J lost 9; bases outside the gene matches: 7. Germline loops: CDR1 SGDLS, CDR2 YYNGEE. CDR3 protein: CASSVSGGAGGEQFF. CDR3 DNA: TGTGCCAGCAGCGTTAGCGGGGGGGCCGGGGGTGAGCAGTTCTTC.

This clone was seen once. The V call is TRBV7-2, the J call TRBJ2-3; 8 bases line up with TRBD2. Germline CDR1 SGHTA, CDR2 FQGNSA. The CDR3 sequence is 15 residues long. The trim removed 0 bases at V and 1 base at J, leaving 0 bases unmatched. CDR3 nucleotide sequence: TGTGCCAGCAGCTTAGCTAGCGGGGGCACAGATACGCAGTATTTT. It encodes CASSLASGGTDTQYF.

The chain recombines TRBV27 with TRBJ2-7; D might be TRBD1 (5 bases). Per germline, CDR1 MNHEY and CDR2 SMNVEV (reference sequence). The V gene lost 6 bases and the J gene lost 5 bases, with 23 bases spanning the gap. The CDR3 sequence is 16 residues long. CDR3 region: CASSERAPGFDDEQYF. CDR3 nucleotide sequence: TGTGCCAGCAGCGAGCGAGCCCCAGGGTTTGACGACGAGCAGTACTTC.

V is TRBV18 and J is TRBJ2-7, with unresolved D. CDR1 KGHSH and CDR2 LQKENI come from the germline V gene. The ends were cut back, 3 bases at V and 1 base at J, with 4 bases in the middle. The CDR3 is made up of 12 amino acids. This chain's CDR3 is CASSPVSYEQYF. As DNA, the CDR3 is TGTGCCAGCTCACCCGTTTCCTACGAGCAGTACTTC.

In this sample, this clone turned up a few times. The chain recombines TRBV5-1 with TRBJ1-5; D is undetermined. The CDR3 is 16 amino acids. V was trimmed by 0 bases and J by 1 base, leaving 11 bases between them. The germline gives CDR1 SGHRS, CDR2 YFSETQ. CDR3 residues: CASSLEPGRSNQPQHF. As DNA, the CDR3 is TGCGCCAGCAGCTTGGAGCCAGGAAGAAGCAATCAGCCCCAGCATTTT.

The V and J genes are TRBV2 and TRBJ1-4; D perhaps matches TRBD1 (5 bases). The CDR3 has 16 residues. The V gene's germline CDR1 is SNHLY and CDR2 FYNNEI. Between the trimmed V and J ends, which lost 1 base and 5 bases, there was a span of 14 bases. The CDR3 DNA is TGTGCCAGCAGTGAAGGGTTGAGACAGAAAAATGAAAAACTGTTTTTT. It yields the protein CASSEGLRQKNEKLFF.

The chain uses TRBV7-2 and TRBJ1-1, with D possibly being TRBD1 (5 bases). Trimming left V 4 bases short and J 5 bases short, with 11 bases between. The germline gives CDR1 SGHTA, CDR2 FQGNSA. The CDR3 has 13 amino acids. CDR3 in amino acids: CASSWGGRTEAFF. DNA of the CDR3: TGTGCCAGCAGCTGGGGGGGGAGGACTGAAGCTTTCTTT.

The gene calls are TRBV5-4 and TRBJ2-6; D might be TRBD1 (5 bases). The CDR3 has 13 residues. V lost 3 bases and J 9 bases, leaving 10 bases between the germline ends. Per germline, CDR1 SGHNT and CDR2 YYREEE (reference sequence). For the CDR3, the DNA is TGTGCCAGCAGCTCCGACAGACGCAACGTCCTGACTTTC. This encodes CASSSDRRNVLTF.

This clone was observed a single time. V usage is TRBV28 and J usage is TRBJ2-2, with D possibly TRBD2 on 6 matching bases. The CDR3 has 15 amino acids. Looked up from germline, CDR1 is MDHEN and CDR2 is SYDVKM. V was clipped by 3 bases and J by 1 base, with 9 bases between them. The CDR3 sequence is CASSLGGENTGELFF. The CDR3 DNA is TGTGCCAGCAGTTTGGGCGGGGAGAACACCGGGGAGCTGTTTTTT. The entire variable domain, with the rest obtained from reference TRBV28 and TRBJ2-2, is as follows: DVKVTQSSRYLVKRTGEKVFLECVQDMDHENMFWYRQDPGLGLRLIYFSYDVKMKEKGDIPEGYSVSREKKERFSLILESASTNQTSMYLCASSLGGENTGELFFGEGSRLTVL.

The chain recombines TRBV4-3 with TRBJ2-7; 7 bases are shared with TRBD1. The germline V gene has CDR1 LGHNA and CDR2 YSLEER. The CDR3 runs 14 residues. Germline trimming cut 3 bases from V and 5 bases from J; bases unmatched to any gene: 7. CDR3 in DNA: TGCGCCAGCAGCCACGGACAGGCAAGGGACGAGCAGTACTTC. Its translation: CASSHGQARDEQYF.

The J gene is TRBJ2-1, the V gene TRBV19; a weak D match, TRBD2 (6 bases). Germline loops: CDR1 LNHDA, CDR2 SQIVND (reference sequence). The CDR3 contains 13 residues. The V end lost 8 bases, the J end lost 3 bases, and 11 bases lay between the germline ends. This CDR3 is CASGGGVYNEQFF. CDR3 coding DNA: TGTGCCAGTGGCGGCGGGGTCTACAATGAGCAGTTCTTC.

The chain combines TRBV9 with TRBJ2-5; TRBD1 matches 8 bases. The J call may be mistaken, given a closer DNA end match to TRBJ2-7. The V gene's germline CDR1 is SGDLS and CDR2 YYNGEE. CDR3 length equals 15 residues. The CDR3 coding sequence is TGTGCCAGCAGCCCTCGGACAGGGTATTCCTACGAGCAGTACTTC. Amino acid sequence: CASSPRTGYSYEQYF.

The gene calls are TRBV7-2 and TRBJ2-7, with 14 bases aligning to TRBD2. Germline V gene data show CDR1 as SGHTA and CDR2 as FQGNSA. J lost 2 bases, V lost 7 bases, and 10 bases had no gene match. The CDR3 extends over 17 amino acids. The CDR3 here is CASKPGLAGVLPYEQYF. The CDR3, as DNA: TGTGCCAGCAAGCCGGGACTAGCGGGAGTTCTTCCCTACGAGCAGTACTTC.

This sequence joins TRBV27 and TRBJ1-3; 8 bases agree with TRBD1. CDR1 MNHEY and CDR2 SMNVEV come from the germline V gene (reference sequence). V lost 6 bases, J lost 1 base, and 11 bases stayed unmatched. This CDR3 has 17 residues. CDR3 in DNA: TGTGCCAGCAGCTCCGGGACAGGCAGCGGATCTGGAAACACCATATATTTT. Its protein is CASSSGTGSGSGNTIYF.

J is TRBJ2-7 and V is TRBV6-6; D is ambiguous. The CDR3 consists of 11 residues. Trimming took off 8 bases at V and 2 bases at J, with 7 bases between the two ends. CDR1 and CDR2 (germline): MNHNY, SVGAGI (reference sequence). The CDR3 here is CASVSTYEQYF. CDR3 coding DNA: TGTGCCAGCGTTTCCACCTACGAGCAGTACTTC.

This rearrangement joins TRBV5-4 to TRBJ1-1; 8 bases line up with TRBD1. The V segment lost 2 bases and the J segment 10 bases; nucleotides outside the gene matches: 10. Germline assignment: CDR1 SGHNT and CDR2 YYREEE (reference sequence). The CDR3 is 14 residues long. CDR3 protein: CASSFGQGAERAFF. The DNA of the CDR3 is TGTGCCAGCAGCTTTGGGCAGGGGGCGGAAAGAGCTTTCTTT.

This chain uses TRBV6-1 with TRBJ2-7; D may be TRBD2 (6 bases). The germline gives CDR1 MNHNS, CDR2 SASEGT. V gave up 3 bases and J gave up 2 bases, with 11 bases separating them. There are 14 residues in the CDR3. CDR3 protein: CASSDGPGAYEQYF. For the CDR3, the DNA is TGTGCCAGCAGTGATGGCCCGGGGGCCTACGAGCAGTACTTC.

In its sample, this clone was seen a few times. Additional DNA sequences in this sample encode the identical CDR3. CDR3 DNA sequence: TGTGCCAGCAGCTTGGGGACAGGGGTCACCGGGGAGCTGTTTTTT. Translation gives CASSLGTGVTGELFF. The rearrangement joins TRBV5-6 to TRBJ2-2; 9 bases are shared with TRBD1. CDR1 SGHDT and CDR2 YYEEEE come from the germline V gene. The CDR3 covers 15 residues. J was trimmed by 4 bases and V by 0 bases; bases with no gene match: 1. The full variable domain, with the rest looked up from reference TRBV5-6 and TRBJ2-2, is DAGVTQSPTHLIKTRGQQVTLRCSPKSGHDTVSWYQQALGQGPQFIFQYYEEEERQRGNFPDRFSGHQFPNYSSELNVNALLLGDSALYLCASSLGTGVTGELFFGEGSRLTVL.

The CDR3 protein is CASSFGDRGQETQYF. Written as DNA, the CDR3 is TGCGCCAGCAGCTTTGGAGACAGGGGACAAGAGACCCAGTACTTC. V usage is TRBV5-1 and J usage is TRBJ2-5; 8 bases match TRBD1. V shed 2 bases, J shed 2 bases, and the junction held 5 bases outside the gene matches. Germline V gene lookup returns CDR1 SGHRS and CDR2 YFSETQ. There are 15 residues in the CDR3.

This chain links TRBV5-1 with TRBJ2-5; TRBD1 might be the D (5 bases). The germline V and J ends were trimmed by 1 base and 5 bases, with 9 bases remaining between them. The length of the CDR3 is 13 residues. Germline assignment: CDR1 SGHRS and CDR2 YFSETQ. The CDR3, as DNA: TGCGCCAGCAGCTTGCAGGGTACGGAGACCCAGTACTTC. It yields the protein CASSLQGTETQYF.

The rearrangement links TRBV6-5 to TRBJ2-5; D uncertain. The CDR3 has 11 residues. Germline V gene sequence: CDR1 MNHEY, CDR2 SVGAGI. Deletions cut 6 bases from V and 5 bases from J, with 7 bases between. DNA of the CDR3: TGTGCCAGCAGGCGTTTGGAGACCCAGTACTTC. Encoded protein: CASRRLETQYF.

The genes are TRBV2 and TRBJ2-5; D call uncertain. The length of the CDR3 is 14 residues. The germline V gene has CDR1 SNHLY and CDR2 FYNNEI. The V gene lost 7 bases and the J gene lost 0 bases, with 12 bases spanning the gap. The CDR3 spells CASTPRVYQETQYF. DNA for the CDR3: TGTGCCAGCACCCCTCGGGTGTACCAAGAGACCCAGTACTTC. Looking up the rest from reference TRBV2 and TRBJ2-5 gives the full variable domain: EPEVTQTPSHQVTQMGQEVILRCVPISNHLYFYWYRQILGQKVEFLVSFYNNEISEKSEIFDDQFSVERPDGSNFTLKIRSTKLEDSAMYFCASTPRVYQETQYFGPGTRLLVL.

This sequence joins TRBV29-1 and TRBJ2-1; 9 bases line up with TRBD2. Germline V CDR1 and CDR2: SQVTM, ANQGSEA. The CDR3 covers 13 residues. J lost 3 bases, V lost 8 bases, and 5 bases had no gene match. CDR3 nucleotides: TGCAGCACCAGACTAGCGGACTACAATGAGCAGTTCTTC. Translating gives CSTRLADYNEQFF.

In its sample, this clone was seen a few times. The chain recombines TRBV2 with TRBJ2-7; D is possibly TRBD2 (6 bases). CDR3 size: 15 residues. Trimming cost V 6 bases and J 6 bases, with 21 bases left between them. Germline CDR1 and CDR2: SNHLY and FYNNEI. The CDR3 region has the DNA TGTGCCAGCAGCCGAGGGCGGGGTACATCGGGCGAGCAGTACTTC. Its protein is CASSRGRGTSGEQYF.

V and J are TRBV29-1 and TRBJ2-3; 15 bases line up with TRBD2. After removal of 7 bases from V and 5 bases from J, the junction contained 7 bases not matched to a gene. Germline V gene sequence: CDR1 SQVTM, CDR2 ANQGSEA. The CDR3 consists of 15 residues. The CDR3 DNA sequence: TGCAGCGCCGAGCCGGGACTAGCGGGGGGAGATACGCAGTATTTT. Amino acid sequence: CSAEPGLAGGDTQYF.

The chain has TRBV10-3 and TRBJ2-5; perhaps TRBD2 as D (6 bases). V shed 6 bases and J shed 4 bases, with 9 bases lying between them. There are 12 residues in the CDR3. Per the germline V gene, CDR1 is ENHRY and CDR2 is SYGVKD. Here the CDR3 DNA reads TGTGCCATCAGGGGACTTGGAGAGACCCAGTACTTC. This encodes CAIRGLGETQYF.